This T cell receptor beta chain is drawn from a study of T cell responses to AZD1222 COVID-19 vaccine. For this clone: The antigen remains unidentified.

This CDR3 contains 14 residues. Germline CDR1 is SQVTM and CDR2 is ANQGSEA. V was trimmed by 6 bases and J by 1 base, leaving 15 bases between them. General study points: The donor group comprised mostly white British people and more females; the analysis possibly underestimated clonal diversity.

Method: immunoSEQ multiplex PCR; TCRdb's copy keeps in-frame clones and lacks some. The sample records 110,000 to 150,000 clones, just over 90% being singletons. This sample comprised peripheral blood, obtained on day 0 of AZD1222 vaccination. V is TRBV29-1 and J is TRBJ1-1; the D gene is possibly TRBD1 (6 bases). This TCR derives from an adult in good health. CDR3 residues: CSVPGGARNTEAFF. DNA for the CDR3: TGCAGCGTCCCGGGGGGGGCGAGGAACACTGAAGCTTTCTTT.